These T cell receptor beta chains were read from a single sample in a study of radiotherapy plus CTLA-4 blockade in lung cancer. Assay used: immunoSEQ multiplex PCR; TCRdb lists only in-frame clones, some missing. This table has approximately 52,000 clones, about 85% appearing once. The sample was peripheral blood, taken from a patient treated with radiotherapy plus ipilimumab. The source of these receptors is a human donor with non-small cell lung cancer who had a complete response to radiotherapy plus ipilimumab. The CDR3 runs from the conserved cysteine through the conserved F or W. Fields, in order: D gene, J gene, clone size, V gene, CDR3 DNA, CDR3 protein. The D gene is left open where the match is weak. Some rows mark clone size as missing; the rest say once, few, many or name a class of expanded clone.

>TRBD2|TRBJ2-1|-|TRBV7-9
TGTGCCAGCAGCTTAGATCTCACCGGGGCTAGCGGGAAAGGTCATGAGCAGTTCTTC
CASSLDLTGASGKGHEQFF
>-|TRBJ1-2|-|TRBV6-5
TGTGCCAGCTGGCAGGGAAACTATGGCTACACCTTC
CASWQGNYGYTF
>TRBD1|TRBJ1-1|-|TRBV7-2
TGTGCCAGCAGCTACAGGGGAATTATGAACACTGAAGCTTTCTTT
CASSYRGIMNTEAFF
>-|TRBJ1-2|-|TRBV2
TGTGCCAGCAGTAAAGAGGAGCCTCGCGGCTACACCTTC
CASSKEEPRGYTF
>-|TRBJ1-1|-|TRBV19
TGTGCCAGTAGTATGAAGGGGTTGGGAACTGAAGCTTTCTTT
CASSMKGLGTEAFF
>-|TRBJ1-2|-|TRBV27
TGTGCCAGCAGTCCCCATCAGGGGAACTATGGCTACACCTTC
CASSPHQGNYGYTF
>TRBD1|TRBJ2-4|-|TRBV7-2
TGTGCCAGCAGCTTTTCGACAGGGATAGCCAAAAACATTCAGTACTTC
CASSFSTGIAKNIQYF
>TRBD1|TRBJ1-1|-|TRBV5-1
TGCGCCAGCAGCTTGGCCGGGACAGGGAGGGCTGAAGCTTTCTTT
CASSLAGTGRAEAFF
>TRBD2|TRBJ2-3|-|TRBV6-1
TGTGCCAGCAGTGAAACTAGCGGGAAGTTGGATACGCAGTATTTT
CASSETSGKLDTQYF
>TRBD2|TRBJ2-1|-|TRBV10-2
TGCGCCAGCAGTGAGCCCGGACTAGCGGAATTTCGGCAGTTCTTC
CASSEPGLAEFRQFF
>TRBD1|TRBJ2-7|-|TRBV18
TGTGCCAGCTCACCACCAGGACAGGGCCCCTACGAGCAGTACTTC
CASSPPGQGPYEQYF
>TRBD1|TRBJ1-4|once|TRBV27
TGTGCCAGCAGGAGGGGACAGGGGTTTACTAATGAAAAACTGTTTTTT
CASRRGQGFTNEKLFF
>TRBD1|TRBJ1-2|-|TRBV2
TGTGCCAGCAGCGCGGGACAGGGGAACTATGGCTACACCTTC
CASSAGQGNYGYTF
>-|TRBJ1-2|-|TRBV19
TGTGCCAGTAGTATCTCCAGGAACTATGGCTACACCTTC
CASSISRNYGYTF
>TRBD2|TRBJ2-2|once|TRBV4-1
TGCGCCAGCTACCCCTCCACGGGGGGGTACACCGGGGAGCTGTTTTTT
CASYPSTGGYTGELFF
>-|TRBJ1-2|-|TRBV19
TGTGCCAGTACCTCCTGGGGGGGTAACTATGGCTACACCTTC
CASTSWGGNYGYTF
>TRBD1|TRBJ2-1|-|TRBV7-9
TGTGCCGCCAAAAGGGGGCTACTAAACAATGAGCAGTTCTTC
CAAKRGLLNNEQFF
>-|TRBJ1-5|-|TRBV19
TGTGCCAGTAGTATAGATAAGTCAGTGAGGCAGCCCCAGCATTTT
CASSIDKSVRQPQHF
>-|TRBJ2-2|-|TRBV7-9
TGTGCCAGCCGCGGGGGCGCCGGGGAGCTGTTTTTT
CASRGGAGELFF
>-|TRBJ1-4|-|TRBV15
TGTGCCACCAGCGGATCGGACAGAGGGACTGAAAAACTGTTTTTT
CATSGSDRGTEKLFF
>TRBD2|TRBJ2-3|-|TRBV7-9
TGTGCCAGCAGCTCGACGAATATAGCGGGACTAGCGTTAGATACGCAGTATTTT
CASSSTNIAGLALDTQYF
>-|TRBJ1-6|-|TRBV18
TGTGCCAGCTCACCTGGGCAGAGAAATTCACCCCTCCACTTT
CASSPGQRNSPLHF
>-|TRBJ1-3|few|TRBV12-5
TGTGCTAGTGGCCTGGGCGGGGGGAACTCTGGAAACACCATATATTTT
CASGLGGGNSGNTIYF
>TRBD1|TRBJ1-2|-|TRBV7-9
TGTGCCAGCAGCTTAGGGGACAGCCTCTATGGCTACACCTTC
CASSLGDSLYGYTF
>-|TRBJ2-5|once|TRBV5-4
TGTGCCAGCAGCATTTCAGGGGCCCAAGAGACCCAGTACTTC
CASSISGAQETQYF
>-|TRBJ1-1|-|TRBV15
TGTGCCACCAGCAGAGCGGTTGGGCGGAGGCACCTCGAGGAAGCTTTCTTT
CATSRAVGRRHLEEAFF
>TRBD1|TRBJ1-3|-|TRBV19
TGTGCCAGTAGTCCGGGACAGGGCCTCTCGAGATCTGGAAACACCATATATTTT
CASSPGQGLSRSGNTIYF
>-|TRBJ2-2|once|TRBV27
TGTGCCAGCAGTTCCGCTAGCCGCGGGGAGCTGTTTTTT
CASSSASRGELFF
>-|TRBJ2-3|-|TRBV7-8
TGTGCCAGCAGCTTAGCACTAGGGCCCACAGATACGCAGTATTTT
CASSLALGPTDTQYF
>TRBD1|TRBJ2-7|once|TRBV30
TGTGCCTGGGGGACAGAATACGAGCAGTACTTC
CAWGTEYEQYF
>TRBD2|TRBJ2-3|-|TRBV19
TGTGCCAGTAGTATACTAGCGGGGGGAGTGGATACGCAGTATTTT
CASSILAGGVDTQYF
>TRBD1|TRBJ1-1|-|TRBV5-6
TGTGCCAGCAGCTTGGGGGCCAGGGGGCGAGGGAACACTGAAGCTTTCTTT
CASSLGARGRGNTEAFF
>-|TRBJ1-5|-|TRBV6-1
TGTGCCAGCAGTGAACAGAGGGGCAATCAGCCCCAGCATTTT
CASSEQRGNQPQHF
>TRBD1|TRBJ2-6|-|TRBV5-1
TGCGCCAGCAGCTCCGGGACAGGGGAATCTGGGGCCAACGTCCTGACTTTC
CASSSGTGESGANVLTF
>-|TRBJ2-2|-|TRBV6-5
TGTGCCAGTATCTCCGGGGAGGCCGGGGAGCTGTTTTTT
CASISGEAGELFF
>TRBD1|TRBJ2-3|-|TRBV15
TGTGCCACCAGCGGCGGGACAGGGCGACGGGATACGCAGTATTTT
CATSGGTGRRDTQYF
>-|TRBJ2-1|-|TRBV29-1
TGCAGCGTCGAACCGGGAGTCGGCGATGAGCAGTTCTTC
CSVEPGVGDEQFF
>-|TRBJ2-7|-|TRBV7-9
TGTGCCAGCAGGGAGGCCCGTTCCTACGAGCAGTACTTC
CASREARSYEQYF
>-|TRBJ1-2|-|TRBV6-5
TGTGCCAGCAGTTTAACGGCGGGAAACTATGGCTACACCTTC
CASSLTAGNYGYTF
>TRBD1|TRBJ1-2|few|TRBV9
TGTGCCAGCAGCGCAGTTCCGACAGGGGGCTCCTCCTGGGGCTACACCTTC
CASSAVPTGGSSWGYTF
>-|TRBJ2-1|-|TRBV18
TGTGCCAGCTCACCACCCTTCCGGGGTAATGACTACAATGAGCAGTTCTTC
CASSPPFRGNDYNEQFF
>TRBD1|TRBJ1-1|-|TRBV15
TGTGCCACCAGCAGAGGTGGACAGGACACTGAAGCTTTCTTT
CATSRGGQDTEAFF
>-|TRBJ2-5|-|TRBV7-9
TGTGCCAGCAGCGGCGGGACAGAGAGACAAGAGACCCAGTACTTC
CASSGGTERQETQYF
>TRBD1|TRBJ1-2|few|TRBV7-2
TGTGCCAGCAGCTTAGGCGGGACAGCTCTAGGAGGCTACACCTTC
CASSLGGTALGGYTF
>TRBD2|TRBJ2-1|-|TRBV9
TGTGCCAGCAGCGTAGGGGGACTAGCGGGAGAGGGGGTAATAGGGGAGCAGTTCTTC
CASSVGGLAGEGVIGEQFF
>TRBD2|TRBJ2-1|-|TRBV27
TGTGCCAGCAGTTTTTCCAGCGGGAGTGTGAACTCCTACAATGAGCAGTTCTTC
CASSFSSGSVNSYNEQFF
>-|TRBJ1-1|-|TRBV10-3
TGTGCCATCACCAGGGATCAGAACACTGAAGCTTTCTTT
CAITRDQNTEAFF
>-|TRBJ1-2|-|TRBV2
TGTGCCAGCAGTGAAGCGCGGCAGGGTTCTGGCTACACCTTC
CASSEARQGSGYTF
>-|TRBJ1-3|few|TRBV6-5
TGTGCCAGCAGTTACAATGGGGCGATCTCTGGAAACACCATATATTTT
CASSYNGAISGNTIYF
>-|TRBJ1-2|-|TRBV6-5
TGTGCCAGCAGTTACTCGACTAACCATGGCTACACCTTC
CASSYSTNHGYTF
>TRBD1|TRBJ1-1|-|TRBV19
TGTGCCAGTAGTATGACAGGGAGTAATGATGAAGCTTTCTTT
CASSMTGSNDEAFF
>-|TRBJ2-5|-|TRBV19
TGTGCCAGTAGTGTTAGCCAGGGGGGCGGGAAAGAGACCCAGTACTTC
CASSVSQGGGKETQYF
>-|TRBJ2-1|-|TRBV5-1
TGCGCCAGCAGCGCAAGCCTCGGAGGCGATGAGCAGTTCTTC
CASSASLGGDEQFF
>-|TRBJ2-7|-|TRBV5-4
TGTGCCAGCAGCCTAAGGACGGGACATGCCTACGAGCAGTACTTC
CASSLRTGHAYEQYF